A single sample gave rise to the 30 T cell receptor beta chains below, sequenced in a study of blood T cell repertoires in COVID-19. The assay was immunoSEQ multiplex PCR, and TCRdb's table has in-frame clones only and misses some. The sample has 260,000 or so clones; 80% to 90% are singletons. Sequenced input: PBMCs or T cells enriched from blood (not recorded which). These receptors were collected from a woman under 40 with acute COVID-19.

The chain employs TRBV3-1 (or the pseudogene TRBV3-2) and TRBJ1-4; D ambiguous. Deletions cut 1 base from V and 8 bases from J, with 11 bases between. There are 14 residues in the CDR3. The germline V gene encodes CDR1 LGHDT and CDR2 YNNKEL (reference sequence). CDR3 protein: CASSQGAVEEKLFF. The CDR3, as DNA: TGTGCCAGCAGCCAAGGGGCAGTCGAGGAAAAACTGTTTTTT.

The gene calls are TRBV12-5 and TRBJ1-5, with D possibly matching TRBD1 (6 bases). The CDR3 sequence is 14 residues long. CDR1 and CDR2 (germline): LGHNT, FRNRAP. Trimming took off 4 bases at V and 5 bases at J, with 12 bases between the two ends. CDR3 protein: CASGSQGLDQPQHF. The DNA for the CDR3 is TGTGCTAGTGGTTCACAGGGTCTGGATCAGCCCCAGCATTTT.

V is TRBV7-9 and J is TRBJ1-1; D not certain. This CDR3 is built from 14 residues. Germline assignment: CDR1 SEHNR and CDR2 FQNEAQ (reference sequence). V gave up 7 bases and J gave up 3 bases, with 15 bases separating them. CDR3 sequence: CASTPGGFDTEAFF. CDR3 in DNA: TGTGCCAGCACCCCTGGAGGGTTTGACACTGAAGCTTTCTTT. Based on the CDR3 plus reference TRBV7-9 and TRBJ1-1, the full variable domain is DTGVSQNPRHKITKRGQNVTFRCDPISEHNRLYWYRQTLGQGPEFLTYFQNEAQLEKSRLLSDRFSAERPKGSFSTLEIQRTEQGDSAMYLCASTPGGFDTEAFFGQGTRLTVV.

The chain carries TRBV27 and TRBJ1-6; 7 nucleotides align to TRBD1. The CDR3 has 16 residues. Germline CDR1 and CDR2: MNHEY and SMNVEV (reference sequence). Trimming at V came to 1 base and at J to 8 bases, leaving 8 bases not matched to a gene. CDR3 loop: CASSLFSQGVDSPLHF. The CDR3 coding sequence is TGTGCCAGCAGTTTATTTTCTCAGGGGGTGGATTCACCCCTCCACTTT.

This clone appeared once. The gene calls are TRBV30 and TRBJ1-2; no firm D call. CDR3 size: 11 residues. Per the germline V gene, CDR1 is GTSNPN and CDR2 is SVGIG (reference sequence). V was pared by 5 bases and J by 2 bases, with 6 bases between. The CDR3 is CAWDGNYGYTF. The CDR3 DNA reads TGTGCCTGGGACGGGAACTATGGCTACACCTTC.

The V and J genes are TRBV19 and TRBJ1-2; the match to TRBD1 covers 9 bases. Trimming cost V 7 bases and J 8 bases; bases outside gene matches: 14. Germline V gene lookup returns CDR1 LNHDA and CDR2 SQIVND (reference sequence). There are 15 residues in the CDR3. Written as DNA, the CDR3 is TGTGCCAGTAAAGCCTGGACAGGGGAGGGAAACGGCTACACCTTC. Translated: CASKAWTGEGNGYTF.

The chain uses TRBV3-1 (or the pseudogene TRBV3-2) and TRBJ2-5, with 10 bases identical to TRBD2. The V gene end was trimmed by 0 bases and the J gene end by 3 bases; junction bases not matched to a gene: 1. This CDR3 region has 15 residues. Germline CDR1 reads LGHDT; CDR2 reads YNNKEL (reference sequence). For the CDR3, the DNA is TGTGCCAGCAGCCAAGACACTAGCGGGGAAGAGACCCAGTACTTC. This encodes CASSQDTSGEETQYF.

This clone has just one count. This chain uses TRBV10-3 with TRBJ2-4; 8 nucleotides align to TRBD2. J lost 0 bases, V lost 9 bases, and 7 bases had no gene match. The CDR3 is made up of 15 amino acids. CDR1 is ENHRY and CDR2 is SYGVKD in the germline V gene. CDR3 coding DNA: TGTGCCATTGCTACGGGGGGGCTAGCCAAAAACATTCAGTACTTC. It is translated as CAIATGGLAKNIQYF.

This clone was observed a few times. This CDR3 is CASRRGNYGYTF. The CDR3 nucleotides are TGTGCCAGCAGGCGGGGGAACTATGGCTACACCTTC. The chain employs TRBV6-5 and TRBJ1-2; possibly TRBD1 for D (5 bases). Germline V gene sequence: CDR1 MNHEY, CDR2 SVGAGI. Trimming removed 6 bases at V and 2 bases at J, with 7 bases between. This CDR3 spans 12 amino acids.

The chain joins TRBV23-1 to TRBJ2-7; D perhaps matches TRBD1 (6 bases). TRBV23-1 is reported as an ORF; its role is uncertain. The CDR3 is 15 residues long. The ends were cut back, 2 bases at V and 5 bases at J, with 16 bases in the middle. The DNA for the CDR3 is TGCGCCAGCAGTCAAGGCAGGGGAAAAGCAAACGAGCAGTACTTC. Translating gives CASSQGRGKANEQYF.

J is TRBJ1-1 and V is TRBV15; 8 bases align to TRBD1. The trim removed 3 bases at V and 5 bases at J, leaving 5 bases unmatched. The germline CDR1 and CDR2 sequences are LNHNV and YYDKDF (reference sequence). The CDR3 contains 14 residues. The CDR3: CATSRLTGETEAFF. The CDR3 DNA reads TGTGCCACCAGCAGGCTGACAGGGGAGACTGAAGCTTTCTTT.

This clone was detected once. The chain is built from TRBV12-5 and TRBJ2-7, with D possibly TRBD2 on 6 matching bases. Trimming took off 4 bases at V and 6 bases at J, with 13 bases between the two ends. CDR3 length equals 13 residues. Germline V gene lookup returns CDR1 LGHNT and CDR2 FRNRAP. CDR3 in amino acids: CASGSAGYREQYF. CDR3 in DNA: TGTGCTAGTGGTTCGGCGGGGTATCGCGAGCAGTACTTC.

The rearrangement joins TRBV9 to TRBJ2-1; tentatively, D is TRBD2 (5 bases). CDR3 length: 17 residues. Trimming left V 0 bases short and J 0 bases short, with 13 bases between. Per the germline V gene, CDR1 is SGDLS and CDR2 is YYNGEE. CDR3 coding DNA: TGTGCCAGCAGCGTAGAGACGGGGATGAGCTCCTACAATGAGCAGTTCTTC. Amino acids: CASSVETGMSSYNEQFF.

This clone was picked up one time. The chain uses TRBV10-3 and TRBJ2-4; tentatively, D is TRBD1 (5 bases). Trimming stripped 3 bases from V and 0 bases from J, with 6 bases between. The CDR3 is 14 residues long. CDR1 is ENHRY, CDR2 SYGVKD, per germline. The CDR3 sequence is CAISEQVAKNIQYF. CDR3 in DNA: TGTGCCATCAGTGAACAGGTAGCCAAAAACATTCAGTACTTC.

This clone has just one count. CDR3 DNA: TGTGCCAGCAGTTCCCACTTCTCCTACGAGCAGTACTTC. Protein: CASSSHFSYEQYF. V is TRBV25-1 and J is TRBJ2-7; D call uncertain. V was shortened by 5 bases and J by 0 bases, with 8 bases between the two germline ends. Germline values: CDR1 MGHDK, CDR2 SYGVNS. This CDR3 contains 13 residues.

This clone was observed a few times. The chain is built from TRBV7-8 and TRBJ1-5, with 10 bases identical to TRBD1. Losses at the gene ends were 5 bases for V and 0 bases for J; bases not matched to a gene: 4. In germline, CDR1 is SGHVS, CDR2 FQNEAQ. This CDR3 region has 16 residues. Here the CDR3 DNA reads TGTGCCAGCAGCACGGGACAGGGGTATAGCAATCAGCCCCAGCATTTT. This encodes CASSTGQGYSNQPQHF.

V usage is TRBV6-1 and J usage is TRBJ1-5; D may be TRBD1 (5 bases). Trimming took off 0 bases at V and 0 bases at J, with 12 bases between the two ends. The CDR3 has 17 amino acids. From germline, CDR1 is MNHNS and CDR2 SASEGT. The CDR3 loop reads CASSEASWGHSNQPQHF. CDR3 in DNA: TGTGCCAGCAGTGAAGCATCATGGGGCCATAGCAATCAGCCCCAGCATTTT.

CDR3 coding DNA: TGTGCCAGAAGCTATGACAGGGGGCCCTACTACAATCAGCCCCAGCATTTT. This sequence encodes CARSYDRGPYYNQPQHF. The V and J genes are TRBV7-5 and TRBJ1-5; TRBD1 reflects the table's D call only, with no check against the DNA. TRBV7-5 is tagged as a pseudogene. The CDR3 totals 17 residues.

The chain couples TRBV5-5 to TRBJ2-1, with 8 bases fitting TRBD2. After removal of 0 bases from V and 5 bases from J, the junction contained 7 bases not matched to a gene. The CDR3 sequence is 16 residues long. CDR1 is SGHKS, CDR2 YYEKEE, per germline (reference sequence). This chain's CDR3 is CASSLAAGGAHNEQFF. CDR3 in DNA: TGTGCCAGCAGCTTGGCGGCCGGGGGGGCGCACAATGAGCAGTTCTTC.

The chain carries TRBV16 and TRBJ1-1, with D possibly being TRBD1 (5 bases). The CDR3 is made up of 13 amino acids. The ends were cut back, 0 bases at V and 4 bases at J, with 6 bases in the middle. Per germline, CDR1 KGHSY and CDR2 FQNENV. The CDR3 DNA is TGTGCCAGCAGCCAATCTACAGGCACTGAAGCTTTCTTT. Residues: CASSQSTGTEAFF.

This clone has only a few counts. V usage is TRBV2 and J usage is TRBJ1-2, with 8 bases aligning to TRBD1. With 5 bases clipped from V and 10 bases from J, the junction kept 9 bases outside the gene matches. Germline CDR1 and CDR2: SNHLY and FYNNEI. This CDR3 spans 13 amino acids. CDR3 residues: CASSSGGLRVYTF. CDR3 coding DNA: TGTGCCAGCAGTTCAGGGGGCTTGAGGGTCTACACCTTC.

CDR3 region: CASSLYVGRGKNTEAFF. CDR3 bases: TGTGCCAGCAGCTTATATGTGGGGAGGGGGAAAAACACTGAAGCTTTCTTT. This rearrangement joins TRBV7-2 to TRBJ1-1; the D gene is possibly TRBD1 (6 bases). Germline CDR1 SGHTA, CDR2 FQGNSA. The CDR3 covers 17 residues. Trimming removed 2 bases at V and 2 bases at J, with 18 bases between.

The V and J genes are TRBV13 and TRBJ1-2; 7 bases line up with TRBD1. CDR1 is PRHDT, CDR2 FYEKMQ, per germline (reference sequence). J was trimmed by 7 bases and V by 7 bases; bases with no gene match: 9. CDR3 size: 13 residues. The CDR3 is CASNRGRGGGYTF. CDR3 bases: TGTGCCAGCAATAGGGGGCGCGGTGGTGGCTACACCTTC.

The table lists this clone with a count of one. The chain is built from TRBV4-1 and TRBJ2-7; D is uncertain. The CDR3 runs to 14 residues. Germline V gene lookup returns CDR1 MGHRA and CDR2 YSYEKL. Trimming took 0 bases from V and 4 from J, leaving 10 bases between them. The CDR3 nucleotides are TGCGCCAGCAGCCAAGAAGTTGGAGCTTACGAGCAGTACTTC. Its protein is CASSQEVGAYEQYF.

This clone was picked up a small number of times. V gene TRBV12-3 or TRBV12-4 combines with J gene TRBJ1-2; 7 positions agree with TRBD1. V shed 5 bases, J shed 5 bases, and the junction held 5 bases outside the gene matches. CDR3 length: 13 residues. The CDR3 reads CASSVDRVYGYTF. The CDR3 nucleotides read TGTGCCAGCAGTGTCGACAGGGTTTATGGCTACACCTTC.

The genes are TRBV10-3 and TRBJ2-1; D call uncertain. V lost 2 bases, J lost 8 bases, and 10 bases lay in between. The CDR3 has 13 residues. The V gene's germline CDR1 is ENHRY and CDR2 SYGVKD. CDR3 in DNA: TGTGCCATCAGTGAGCCCATTTTTGATGAGCAGTTCTTC. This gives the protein CAISEPIFDEQFF.

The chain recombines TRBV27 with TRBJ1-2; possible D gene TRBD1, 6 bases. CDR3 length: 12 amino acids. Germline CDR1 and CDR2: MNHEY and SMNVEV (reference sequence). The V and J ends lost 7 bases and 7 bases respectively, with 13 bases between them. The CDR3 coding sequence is TGTGCCAGCAAGGGGGTGGGTGCTGGCTACACCTTC. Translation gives CASKGVGAGYTF.

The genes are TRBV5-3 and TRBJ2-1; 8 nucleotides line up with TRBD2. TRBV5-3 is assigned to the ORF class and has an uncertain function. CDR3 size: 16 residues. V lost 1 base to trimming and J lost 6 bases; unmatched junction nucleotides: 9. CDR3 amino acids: CARSLLASGSINEQFF. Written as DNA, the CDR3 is TGTGCCAGAAGCTTGCTGGCTAGCGGGTCTATCAATGAGCAGTTCTTC.

This CDR3 is CASSRDRDEKLFF. The DNA of the CDR3 is TGTGCCAGCTCCCGGGACAGGGACGAAAAACTGTTTTTT. This chain uses TRBV7-2 with TRBJ1-4; 9 bases are a match to TRBD1. This CDR3 comprises 13 residues. V trimming: 8 bases; J trimming: 8 bases; junction bases outside the gene matches: 6. CDR1 and CDR2 (germline): SGHTA, FQGNSA.

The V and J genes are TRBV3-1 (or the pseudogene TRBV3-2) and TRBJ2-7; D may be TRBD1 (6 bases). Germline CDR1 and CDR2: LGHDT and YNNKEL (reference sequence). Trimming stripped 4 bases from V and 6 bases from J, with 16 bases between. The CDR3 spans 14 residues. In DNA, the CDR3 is TGTGCCAGCAGCCCGAATCAGGGGCCAGGCGAGCAGTACTTC. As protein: CASSPNQGPGEQYF.